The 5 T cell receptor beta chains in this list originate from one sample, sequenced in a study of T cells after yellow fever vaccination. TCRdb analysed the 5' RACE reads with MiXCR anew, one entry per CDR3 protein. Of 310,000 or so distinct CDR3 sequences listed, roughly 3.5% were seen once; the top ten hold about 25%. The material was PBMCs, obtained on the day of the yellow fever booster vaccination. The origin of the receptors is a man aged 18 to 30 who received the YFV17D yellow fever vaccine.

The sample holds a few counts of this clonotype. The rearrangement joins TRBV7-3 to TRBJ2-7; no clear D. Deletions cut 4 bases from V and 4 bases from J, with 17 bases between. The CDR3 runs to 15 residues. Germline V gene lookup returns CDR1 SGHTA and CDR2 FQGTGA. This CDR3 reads CASSSGPHLDYEQYV. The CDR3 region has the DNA TGTGCCAGCAGCTCCGGACCCCACCTAGATTACGAGCAGTACGTC.

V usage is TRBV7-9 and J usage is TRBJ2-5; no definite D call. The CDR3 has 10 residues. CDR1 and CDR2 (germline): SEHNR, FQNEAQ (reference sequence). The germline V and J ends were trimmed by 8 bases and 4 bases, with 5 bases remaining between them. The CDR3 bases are TGTGCCAGCGCTCGAGAGACCCAGTACTTC. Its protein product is CASARETQYF. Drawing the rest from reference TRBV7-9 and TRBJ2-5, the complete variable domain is DTGVSQNPRHKITKRGQNVTFRCDPISEHNRLYWYRQTLGQGPEFLTYFQNEAQLEKSRLLSDRFSAERPKGSFSTLEIQRTEQGDSAMYLCASARETQYFGPGTRLLVL.

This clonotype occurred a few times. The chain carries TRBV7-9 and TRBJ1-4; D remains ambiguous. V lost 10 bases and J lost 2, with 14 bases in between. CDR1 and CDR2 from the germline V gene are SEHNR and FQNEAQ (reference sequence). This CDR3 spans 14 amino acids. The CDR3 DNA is TGTGCCATCGTCTCCGGCGCCACTAATGAAAAACTGTTTTTT. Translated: CAIVSGATNEKLFF. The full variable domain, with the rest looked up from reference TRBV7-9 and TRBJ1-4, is DTGVSQNPRHKITKRGQNVTFRCDPISEHNRLYWYRQTLGQGPEFLTYFQNEAQLEKSRLLSDRFSAERPKGSFSTLEIQRTEQGDSAMYLCAIVSGATNEKLFFGSGTQLSVL.

The CDR3 sequence: CASNQGGANEKLFF. Here the CDR3 DNA reads TGTGCCAGCAACCAAGGGGGGGCTAATGAAAAACTGTTTTTT. The rearrangement uses TRBV2 and TRBJ1-4; D possibly corresponds to TRBD1 (6 bases). Trimming cost V 7 bases and J 3 bases, with 12 bases left between them. The CDR3 runs to 14 residues. Germline-derived CDR1 and CDR2 are SNHLY and FYNNEI.

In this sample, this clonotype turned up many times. CDR3 sequence (DNA): TGTGCCAGCCCCCCCCGCAAAGAGACCCAGTACTTC. Translation gives CASPPRKETQYF. The chain has TRBV6-8 and TRBJ2-5; no reliable D call. Trimming pared 8 bases from V and 3 bases from J, leaving 10 bases between. Germline-derived CDR1 and CDR2 are MNHGY and SAAAGT. This CDR3 comprises 12 residues.